These 27 T cell receptor beta chains share one sample of origin, sequenced in a study of blood T cells in healthy people across ages. PCR was performed a second time for 7 to 11 cycles using a sample-barcoded 5' primer and a J-beta primer mix. TCRdb used MiXCR to reprocess the 5' RACE reads, holding one entry per CDR3 protein. Here the sample spans some 370,000 distinct CDR3 sequences, approximately 51% being singletons. Sequenced sample: blood. The source is a man in his fifties or sixties in good health.

This clonotype was detected many times. The J gene is TRBJ2-5, the V gene TRBV24-1; no firm D call. The length of the CDR3 is 13 residues. Trimming took 2 bases from V and 3 from J, leaving 6 bases between them. Germline CDR1 KGHDR, CDR2 SFDVKD. The CDR3 is CATSDSSEETQYF. DNA of the CDR3: TGTGCCACCAGTGATTCGTCGGAAGAGACCCAGTACTTC.

The V call is TRBV29-1, the J call TRBJ2-5; TRBD2 matches 7 bases. With the DNA end fitting TRBJ2-7 better, the J assignment may be wrong. Germline V gene data show CDR1 as SQVTM and CDR2 as ANQGSEA. The CDR3 extends over 13 amino acids. CDR3 nucleotides: TGCAGCGTTGCTGGGGAGGGAATCTACGAGCAGTACTTC. Translated: CSVAGEGIYEQYF.

With regard to this clonotype: This may arise from a read error, as a much more abundant clone is one base away. The chain couples TRBV5-1 to TRBJ2-7; no reliable D call. V gave up 4 bases and J gave up 2 bases, with 13 bases separating them. The CDR3 covers 14 residues. Germline CDR1 SGHRS, CDR2 YFSETQ. The CDR3 region has the DNA TGCGCCAGCAGCGGGCAGACAAGCCCCTACGAGCAGTACTTC. Translated, it gives CASSGQTSPYEQYF.

This clonotype was detected ten times or more. The chain joins TRBV29-1 to TRBJ1-2, with D uncertain. Germline CDR1 and CDR2: SQVTM and ANQGSEA. CDR3 size: 12 residues. Trimming removed 2 bases from V and 6 bases from J, with 10 bases in between. CDR3 sequence reads: CSVETGSHGYTF. The CDR3, as DNA: TGCAGCGTTGAAACTGGGAGTCATGGCTACACCTTC.

The genes are TRBV20-1 and TRBJ1-5; 9 bases align to TRBD1. This CDR3 region has 15 residues. Germline V gives CDR1 DFQATT, CDR2 SNEGSKA (reference sequence). J gave up 5 bases and V 7 bases, and 12 bases lay outside the gene matches. The CDR3 reads CSVTFGGDRDQPQHF. DNA for the CDR3: TGCAGTGTTACGTTTGGGGGGGACAGGGATCAGCCCCAGCATTTT.

The chain combines TRBV27 with TRBJ1-6; D not certain. The CDR3 has 14 amino acids. V lost 3 bases, J lost 8 bases, and 11 bases lay in between. From germline, CDR1 is MNHEY and CDR2 SMNVEV (reference sequence). The CDR3 sequence: CASSFFPRDSPLHF. The CDR3, as DNA: TGTGCCAGCAGTTTCTTCCCCCGGGATTCACCCCTCCACTTT.

V and J are TRBV13 and TRBJ2-5; possible D gene TRBD2, 7 bases. Trimming cost V 2 bases and J 4 bases, with 11 bases left between them. In germline, CDR1 is PRHDT, CDR2 FYEKMQ (reference sequence). This CDR3 comprises 14 residues. CDR3: CASSLSGGAETQYF. DNA for the CDR3: TGTGCCAGCAGCTTATCGGGGGGCGCAGAGACCCAGTACTTC.

The chain is built from TRBV14 and TRBJ2-3; D remains ambiguous. Between the trimmed V and J ends, which lost 4 bases and 2 bases, there was a span of 10 bases. CDR1 is SGHDN, CDR2 FVKESK, per germline. The CDR3 has 14 amino acids. CDR3 sequence reads: CASSPYGNTDTQYF. The CDR3 DNA sequence: TGTGCCAGCAGCCCTTATGGGAACACAGATACGCAGTATTTT.

This clonotype was seen only once. V and J are TRBV20-1 and TRBJ2-5; no clear D. Gene TRBJ2-7 matches the end of the DNA better, so the J call may be wrong. The CDR3 length is 16 residues. Germline V CDR1 and CDR2: DFQATT, SNEGSKA (reference sequence). CDR3 residues: CSARVVKPAGEYEQYF. CDR3 in DNA: TGCAGTGCTAGGGTTGTGAAGCCGGCAGGTGAATACGAGCAGTACTTC.

The chain recombines TRBV28 with TRBJ2-4; 14 positions agree with TRBD2. Germline V gene data show CDR1 as MDHEN and CDR2 as SYDVKM. The V and J ends lost 7 bases and 6 bases, in that order; junction bases with no gene match: 14. CDR3 size: 18 residues. CDR3 bases: TGTGCCAGCACTCAGGGGGCCAGACTAGCGGGAGGGGTAAACATTCAGTACTTC. It encodes CASTQGARLAGGVNIQYF. The full variable domain, with the rest looked up from reference TRBV28 and TRBJ2-4, is DVKVTQSSRYLVKRTGEKVFLECVQDMDHENMFWYRQDPGLGLRLIYFSYDVKMKEKGDIPEGYSVSREKKERFSLILESASTNQTSMYLCASTQGARLAGGVNIQYFGAGTRLSVL.

As for this clonotype: It may be a read error: a sequence one base away is much more abundant. The chain uses TRBV6-2 or TRBV6-3 and TRBJ2-5; 9 positions match TRBD2. The CDR3 totals 16 residues. Looked up from germline, CDR1 is MNHEY and CDR2 is SVGEGT. With 6 bases clipped from V and 11 bases from J, the junction kept 19 bases outside the gene matches. The CDR3 nucleotides read TGTGCCAGCAGACCCGGTGGTAGCGGGGGAGGTAATGAGCAGTACTTC. It specifies CASRPGGSGGGNEQYF.

The CDR3: CASSSPRTGVAKNIQYF. CDR3 coding DNA: TGTGCCAGCAGTTCACCGAGGACAGGGGTAGCCAAAAACATTCAGTACTTC. The rearrangement links TRBV12-3 or TRBV12-4 to TRBJ2-4, with TRBD1 matching over 9 bases. J gave up 0 bases and V 4 bases, and 7 bases lay outside the gene matches. The CDR3 is 17 amino acids.

The sample holds many counts of this clonotype. This sequence joins TRBV15 and TRBJ2-3; D is uncertain. Germline CDR1 and CDR2: LNHNV and YYDKDF (reference sequence). The CDR3 has 13 residues. Trimming pared 0 bases from V and 0 bases from J, leaving 1 base between. The CDR3 region has the DNA TGTGCCACCAGCAGAGACAGCACAGATACGCAGTATTTT. As protein: CATSRDSTDTQYF.

In this sample, this clonotype turned up a few times. This chain joins TRBV13 and TRBJ1-2; D is uncertain. Between the trimmed V and J ends, which lost 5 bases and 2 bases, there was a span of 9 bases. Germline V gene data show CDR1 as PRHDT and CDR2 as FYEKMQ (reference sequence). The CDR3 is 13 amino acids. In nucleotides, the CDR3 is TGTGCCAGCAGCCTTAAGTTAAACTATGGCTACACCTTC. Its translation is CASSLKLNYGYTF.

There are a few counts of this clonotype. The chain joins TRBV19 to TRBJ1-1; a possible D gene is TRBD1 (5 bases). V was pared by 5 bases and J by 2 bases, with 12 bases between. Per germline, CDR1 LNHDA and CDR2 SQIVND (reference sequence). CDR3 size: 14 residues. CDR3 in amino acids: CASSARTGNTEAFF. The CDR3 DNA reads TGTGCCAGTAGTGCCAGAACAGGCAACACTGAAGCTTTCTTT.

The chain employs TRBV24-1 and TRBJ2-5, with D possibly TRBD2 on 6 matching bases. Germline V gene sequence: CDR1 KGHDR, CDR2 SFDVKD. CDR3 length: 13 residues. Trimming removed 4 bases from V and 6 bases from J, with 11 bases in between. The CDR3 region is CATSDGSRKTQYF. The DNA of the CDR3 is TGTGCCACCAGTGACGGGAGTCGGAAGACCCAGTACTTC.

In this sample, this clonotype turned up a few times. This chain uses TRBV20-1 with TRBJ2-7, with 14 nucleotides matching TRBD2. Germline lookup yields CDR1 DFQATT and CDR2 SNEGSKA (reference sequence). Unmatched junction bases numbered 5, after V lost 1 base and J lost 6 bases. The CDR3 loop spans 15 amino acids. The CDR3 reads CSARGLTSGRGEQYF. The CDR3 coding sequence is TGCAGTGCTAGAGGCCTGACTAGCGGGAGGGGCGAGCAGTACTTC.

The V and J genes are TRBV20-1 and TRBJ1-1; maybe TRBD1 (5 bases). Germline V gene data show CDR1 as DFQATT and CDR2 as SNEGSKA (reference sequence). The CDR3 extends over 16 amino acids. The V end lost 1 base, the J end lost 3 bases, and 18 bases lay between the germline ends. The DNA of the CDR3 is TGCAGTGCTAGAGCCAGGGAAGGGCTATGGGACACTGAAGCTTTCTTT. This encodes CSARAREGLWDTEAFF.

The V and J genes are TRBV4-1 and TRBJ1-2; D perhaps matches TRBD1 (5 bases). In germline, CDR1 is MGHRA, CDR2 YSYEKL. V lost 0 bases and J lost 0, with 17 bases in between. CDR3 length: 18 residues. The CDR3 nucleotides read TGCGCCAGCAGCCAAGATCGGGCACAGGCCGGAGCTAACTATGGCTACACCTTC. This sequence encodes CASSQDRAQAGANYGYTF.

This clonotype was seen ten or more times. The V gene is TRBV6-6, the J gene TRBJ2-1, with a possible D match to TRBD2 (5 bases). Deletions cut 0 bases from V and 3 bases from J, with 15 bases between. Germline CDR1 and CDR2: MNHNY and SVGAGI (reference sequence). This CDR3 has 17 residues. The CDR3 DNA reads as TGTGCCAGCAGTTACTCAGCCCCTAGCACCATCTACAATGAGCAGTTCTTC. It translates to CASSYSAPSTIYNEQFF.

The chain uses TRBV7-2 and TRBJ2-7; TRBD2 matches 7 bases. CDR3 length: 15 residues. The V and J ends lost 5 bases and 3 bases, in that order; junction bases with no gene match: 10. Germline lookup yields CDR1 SGHTA and CDR2 FQGNSA. For the CDR3, the DNA is TGTGCCAGCAGCCCTCCCCCGGGGGGTGGCTACGAGCAGTACTTC. It yields the protein CASSPPPGGGYEQYF.

This clonotype occurred once. The chain combines TRBV30 with TRBJ2-4; D is perhaps TRBD2 (5 bases). Trimming shortened V by 4 bases and J by 13 bases, and 14 bases separated the two germline ends. CDR1 is GTSNPN and CDR2 is SVGIG in the germline V gene (reference sequence). The CDR3 consists of 11 residues. The CDR3 reads CAWKGDWRQYF. The DNA for the CDR3 is TGTGCCTGGAAAGGAGACTGGAGGCAGTACTTC.

The chain employs TRBV6-2 or TRBV6-3 and TRBJ2-1; D ambiguous. The germline gives CDR1 MNHEY, CDR2 SVGEGT. The CDR3 totals 15 residues. V lost 2 bases and J 8 bases, leaving 16 bases between the germline ends. Here the CDR3 reads CASSYRNPFNDEQFF. In nucleotides, the CDR3 is TGTGCCAGCAGTTACCGGAATCCGTTCAATGATGAGCAGTTCTTC.

This clonotype was observed at least ten times. The J gene is TRBJ2-6, the V gene TRBV9; D might be TRBD1 (5 bases). Germline-derived CDR1 and CDR2 are SGDLS and YYNGEE. CDR3 size: 18 residues. V lost 0 bases and J lost 1, with 14 bases in between. The chain's CDR3 is CASSVGGLSTSGANVLTF. CDR3 DNA sequence: TGTGCCAGCAGCGTAGGGGGCCTCTCGACGTCTGGGGCCAACGTCCTGACTTTC.

The genes are TRBV9 and TRBJ2-4; 7 bases are shared with TRBD2. The CDR3 totals 17 residues. Germline CDR1 SGDLS, CDR2 YYNGEE. After removal of 5 bases from V and 0 bases from J, the junction contained 11 bases not matched to a gene. The CDR3: CASSPGLAELAKNIQYF. The CDR3 nucleotides read TGTGCCAGCAGTCCGGGTCTAGCGGAGCTAGCCAAAAACATTCAGTACTTC.

The chain recombines TRBV5-8 with TRBJ1-5; TRBD1 aligns across 7 bases. Germline V gene sequence: CDR1 SGHTS, CDR2 YDEGEE. Germline trimming cut 4 bases from V and 4 bases from J; bases unmatched to any gene: 8. The CDR3 is 15 residues long. The CDR3 nucleotides read TGTGCCAGCAGCCTCTCCGGGACAGTTAATCAGCCCCAGCATTTT. This codes for CASSLSGTVNQPQHF.

CDR3 nucleotides: TGTGCCAGCAAACCACCCGGGACAGGGGCCCTTTTGAACACTGAAGCTTTCTTT. Protein: CASKPPGTGALLNTEAFF. The chain carries TRBV12-3 or TRBV12-4 and TRBJ1-1; 10 positions agree with TRBD1. The CDR3 runs 18 residues. V lost 7 bases, J lost 0 bases, and 14 bases stayed unmatched.